This TCR beta chain was documented in a study of shared clonotypes between healthy human individuals. Data came from immunoSEQ multiplex PCR; TCRdb stores just in-frame clones and leaves some out. Here the sample spans just over 2,000,000 clones, approximately 94% being singletons. Notes on the study in general: At large depth, rarefaction still showed sorted-subset sequencing to be incomplete.

This CDR3 contains 13 residues. Trimming stripped 5 bases from V and 4 bases from J, with 12 bases between. In germline, CDR1 is SGDLS, CDR2 YYNGEE. Naive CD8 cells, CD45RO-negative and positively selected for CCR7, excluded terminally differentiated effector memory CD45RA+ cells. The healthy adult donors were HIV-negative and reported no recent acute infections or vaccinations. A remark on this clone: Its cognate antigen is unknown. Other DNA variants within this sample encode the same CDR3.

The sample comprised naive CD8+ T cells sorted from blood. The gene calls are TRBV9 and TRBJ1-1, with D perhaps TRBD1 (6 bases). The TCR comes from a man younger than 35 in good health. CDR3 DNA sequence: TGTGCCAGCAGAGGTCAGGGGAGCACTGAAGCTTTCTTT. It is translated as CASRGQGSTEAFF.